This record covers a single TCR beta chain. Its antigen is not known. The junction does not match germline at one end; this may be a read error. This CDR3 has 13 residues. This entry comes from a study of T-cell memory formation after mild COVID-19. Regarding the study as a whole: CD4+ contracting clones lay mainly in CM and EM, CD8+ ones in EMRA. Clones that shrank (day 15 to 85) were balanced CD4/CD8, whereas later expanders leaned CD4+.

5'RACE with constant-segment primers yielded barcoded, UMI-tagged TCR alpha and TCR beta cDNA libraries. TCRdb passed the 5' RACE reads through MiXCR, listing each CDR3 protein once. Of 65,000 to 95,000 distinct CDR3 sequences detected, 9.5% to 15% appear once; the ten largest clones hold roughly 40%. The receptor was derived from a young man who had mild COVID-19 (a few samples of this study predate the infection). Cell type and time point are not known. Specimen: PBMCs or a T cell subset sorted from them (not recorded which). This chain joins TRBV12-3 or TRBV12-4 and TRBJ2-7, with TRBD1 as a possible D gene (5 bases). The CDR3 spells CASSLGFGAGWHF. In DNA form, the CDR3 reads TGTGCCAGCAGTTTAGGTTTTGGGGCAGGTTGGCACTTC.